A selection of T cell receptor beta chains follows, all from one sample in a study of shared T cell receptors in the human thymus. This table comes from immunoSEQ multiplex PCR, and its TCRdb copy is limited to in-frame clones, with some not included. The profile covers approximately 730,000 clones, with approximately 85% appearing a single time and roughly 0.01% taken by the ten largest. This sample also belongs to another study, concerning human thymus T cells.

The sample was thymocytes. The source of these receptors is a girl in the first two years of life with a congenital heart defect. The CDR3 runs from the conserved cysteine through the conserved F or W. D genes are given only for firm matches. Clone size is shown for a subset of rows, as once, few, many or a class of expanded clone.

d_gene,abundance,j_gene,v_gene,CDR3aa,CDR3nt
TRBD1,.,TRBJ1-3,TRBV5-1,CASSRGQTKSSGNTIYF,TGCGCCAGCAGCCGGGGACAGACCAAAAGCTCTGGAAACACCATATATTTT
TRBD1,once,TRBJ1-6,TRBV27,CASSSPDRGLPNSPLHF,TGTGCCAGCAGTTCCCCGGACAGGGGGCTCCCCAATTCACCCCTCCACTTT
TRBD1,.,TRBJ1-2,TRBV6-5,CASSYSFRGPYGYTF,TGTGCCAGCAGTTACTCTTTCAGGGGGCCTTATGGCTACACCTTC
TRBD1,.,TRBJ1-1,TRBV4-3,CASSQDRGRSEAFF,TGCGCCAGCAGCCAAGACAGGGGGCGGTCAGAAGCTTTCTTT
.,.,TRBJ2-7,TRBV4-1,CASSQVARPKGTYEQYF,TGCGCCAGCAGCCAAGTTGCTAGGCCTAAAGGCACCTACGAGCAGTACTTC
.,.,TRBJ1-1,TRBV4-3,CASSQFPWGGLGHTEAFF,TGCGCCAGCAGCCAATTCCCCTGGGGAGGGCTCGGTCACACTGAAGCTTTCTTT
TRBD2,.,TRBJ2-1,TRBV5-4,CASRNGGAYNEQFF,TGTGCCAGCAGGAACGGGGGGGCCTACAATGAGCAGTTCTTC
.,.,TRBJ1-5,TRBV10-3,CAISDDPELGQPQHF,TGTGCCATCAGTGACGATCCTGAACTCGGGCAGCCCCAGCATTTT
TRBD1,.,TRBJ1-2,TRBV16,CASSPATGAFNYGYTF,TGTGCCAGCAGCCCCGCGACAGGGGCCTTCAACTATGGCTACACCTTC
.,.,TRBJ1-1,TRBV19,CASSLGRGGDTEAFF,TGTGCCAGTAGTCTAGGGAGGGGGGGAGACACTGAAGCTTTCTTT
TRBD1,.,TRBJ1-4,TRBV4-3,CASSQVGTDKTYYNEKLFF,TGCGCCAGCAGCCAAGTAGGGACAGATAAAACATACTATAATGAAAAACTGTTTTTT
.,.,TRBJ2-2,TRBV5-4,CASSFGRGANTGELFF,TGTGCCAGCAGCTTCGGGCGGGGAGCGAACACCGGGGAGCTGTTTTTT
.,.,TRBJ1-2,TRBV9,CASSVESGSYGYTF,TGTGCCAGCAGCGTAGAGAGCGGCAGCTATGGCTACACCTTC
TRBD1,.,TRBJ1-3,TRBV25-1,CASSGQGKGNTIYF,TGTGCCAGCAGTGGACAGGGGAAAGGAAACACCATATATTTT
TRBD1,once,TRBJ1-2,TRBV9,CASSAGQTYGYTF,TGTGCCAGCAGCGCGGGACAGACCTATGGCTACACCTTC
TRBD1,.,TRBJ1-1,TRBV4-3,CASSQDDQDRENTEAFF,TGCGCCAGCAGCCAAGATGATCAGGACAGGGAGAACACTGAAGCTTTCTTT
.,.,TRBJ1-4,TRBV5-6,CASSLGSEANEKLFF,TGTGCCAGCAGCTTGGGTTCTGAGGCTAATGAAAAACTGTTTTTT
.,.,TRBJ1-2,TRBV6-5,CASSQTASGGGYTF,TGTGCCAGCAGTCAGACAGCTTCCGGGGGGGGCTACACCTTC
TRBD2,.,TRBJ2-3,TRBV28,CASSLVSSGGCRSTDTQYF,TGTGCCAGCAGTTTAGTTTCTAGCGGGGGTTGTCGTAGCACAGATACGCAGTATTTT
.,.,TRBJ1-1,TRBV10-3,CAIRGGDDKVDTEAFF,TGTGCCATCAGAGGAGGGGACGATAAAGTTGACACTGAAGCTTTCTTT
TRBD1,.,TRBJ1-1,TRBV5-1,CASRPQRQGALKVDTEAFF,TGCGCCAGCAGACCCCAGCGACAGGGGGCTCTTAAGGTTGACACTGAAGCTTTCTTT
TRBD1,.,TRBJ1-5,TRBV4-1,CASSADRECQPQHF,TGCGCCAGCAGCGCCGACAGGGAGTGTCAGCCCCAGCATTTT
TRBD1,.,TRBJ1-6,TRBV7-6,CASSLGDSPRSYNSPLHF,TGTGCCAGCAGCTTAGGGGACAGTCCCAGATCCTATAATTCCCCCCTCCACTTT
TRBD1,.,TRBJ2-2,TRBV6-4,CASREQGARGTGELFF,TGTGCCAGCCGAGAACAGGGGGCGAGAGGGACCGGGGAGCTGTTTTTT